This T cell receptor beta chain came from a study of breast tumors, draining lymph nodes, adjacent tissues. Study-wide results and limits: Tumors had less TCR diversity than lymph nodes, more than nontumor tissue.

TCRdb re-called the multiplex PCR reads with MiXCR, one entry per CDR3 protein. This sample has approximately 150,000 distinct CDR3 sequences, with 30% to 35% found just once. This clonotype was recorded at least ten times. Its antigen remains unknown. V was shortened by 1 base and J by 2 bases, with 6 bases between the two germline ends. Per germline, CDR1 SGHTA and CDR2 FQGNSA. CDR3 length: 14 residues. Axillary draining lymph nodes of breast cancer patients supplied the node samples. V gene TRBV7-2 combines with J gene TRBJ1-5, with D unclear. This receptor was identified in a female donor with breast cancer. Some clones in this sample may be carry-over from other donors' samples. Sequencing was performed on axillary lymph node tissue. The DNA for the CDR3 is TGTGCCAGCAGCTTAGGCAACGGCAATCAGCCCCAGCATTTT. Translation gives CASSLGNGNQPQHF.